These 22 T cell receptor beta chains came from one sample sequenced in a study of cytomegalovirus exposure and HLA in healthy donors. PCR used 60 Vbeta primers and 13 Jbeta primers. Libraries were prepared by immunoSEQ multiplex PCR; TCRdb keeps only in-frame clonotypes and omits some of them. The table includes around 62,000 clones, about 77% detected once. The source material was PBMCs. The receptors derive from a man between 35 and 55 years old in good health and CMV-seronegative.

The rearrangement joins TRBV5-4 to TRBJ2-7, with 9 bases identical to TRBD1. In germline, CDR1 is SGHNT, CDR2 YYREEE (reference sequence). Trimming at V came to 4 bases and at J to 3 bases, leaving 8 bases not matched to a gene. This CDR3 has 15 residues. The CDR3 is CASSPGQGGFYEQYF. The CDR3 region has the DNA TGTGCCAGCAGCCCGGGACAGGGAGGGTTCTACGAGCAGTACTTC. The full variable domain, in which reference TRBV5-4 and TRBJ2-7 provide the parts outside the CDR3, is ETGVTQSPTHLIKTRGQQVTLRCSSQSGHNTVSWYQQALGQGPQFIFQYYREEENGRGNFPPRFSGLQFPNYSSELNVNALELDDSALYLCASSPGQGGFYEQYFGPGTRLTVT.

This clone came up a few times. The chain employs TRBV5-1 and TRBJ2-2, with 7 bases identical to TRBD2. V shed 4 bases, J shed 5 bases, and the junction held 11 bases outside the gene matches. The CDR3 is 16 amino acids. From germline, CDR1 is SGHRS and CDR2 YFSETQ. The CDR3 spells CASSPEWGGGTGELFF. CDR3 nucleotide sequence: TGCGCCAGCAGCCCAGAGTGGGGCGGGGGTACCGGGGAGCTGTTTTTT. The complete variable domain, with remaining parts taken from reference TRBV5-1 and TRBJ2-2, reads KAGVTQTPRYLIKTRGQQVTLSCSPISGHRSVSWYQQTPGQGLQFLFEYFSETQRNKGNFPGRFSGRQFSNSRSEMNVSTLELGDSALYLCASSPEWGGGTGELFFGEGSRLTVL.

J is TRBJ2-3 and V is TRBV14, with D possibly TRBD1 on 7 matching bases. The germline V gene has CDR1 SGHDN and CDR2 FVKESK. V was cut by 1 base and J by 8 bases, with 25 bases left in between. This CDR3 has 18 amino acids. For the CDR3, the DNA is TGTGCCAGCAGCCAAGGCCCCTCGAAGGGGACAGAGGGGGGTACGCAGTATTTT. Translation: CASSQGPSKGTEGGTQYF.

The J gene is TRBJ2-7, the V gene TRBV2; D is uncertain. V gave up 5 bases and J gave up 6 bases, with 11 bases separating them. Germline V lookup: CDR1 SNHLY, CDR2 FYNNEI. The CDR3 is 12 amino acids. CDR3 in amino acids: CASSLRVREQYF. Here the CDR3 DNA reads TGTGCCAGCAGTCTCCGGGTCCGCGAGCAGTACTTC.

This clone came up once. J is TRBJ2-6 and V is TRBV7-9, with TRBD1 identical over 8 bases. The germline V gene encodes CDR1 SEHNR and CDR2 FQNEAQ (reference sequence). CDR3 length: 16 residues. With 10 bases clipped from V and 0 bases from J, the junction kept 8 bases outside the gene matches. CDR3 sequence (DNA): TGTGCCACCGGACAGGGCCCACTCTCTGGGGCCAACGTCCTGACTTTC. Translated, it gives CATGQGPLSGANVLTF.

The V and J genes are TRBV5-1 and TRBJ2-7; the D gene is possibly TRBD1 (5 bases). CDR3 length: 14 residues. V was clipped by 1 base and J by 5 bases, with 13 bases between them. CDR1 is SGHRS and CDR2 is YFSETQ in the germline V gene. The CDR3 loop reads CASSLKGLTDEQYF. In DNA form, the CDR3 reads TGCGCCAGCAGCTTGAAGGGGCTGACGGACGAGCAGTACTTC.

There are many counts of this clone. Given a much more abundant clone one base away, this may be a read error. The chain is built from TRBV11-1 and TRBJ2-7, with D possibly matching TRBD1 (5 bases). This CDR3 spans 12 amino acids. Germline V CDR1 and CDR2: SGHAT, FQDESV (reference sequence). The V end lost 2 bases, the J end lost 3 bases, and 5 bases lay between the germline ends. The CDR3 DNA reads TGTGCCAGCAGCTTAACAGGCTACGAGCAGTACTTC. This translates into CASSLTGYEQYF.

This clone was found a few times. V usage is TRBV5-5 and J usage is TRBJ1-2, with 11 nucleotides matching TRBD1. The junction had 9 bases not matched to a gene; V was cut back by 1 base and J by 4 bases. The CDR3 is 17 residues long. Germline lookup yields CDR1 SGHKS and CDR2 YYEKEE (reference sequence). CDR3 sequence: CASSLRSRDRGTYGYTF. DNA for the CDR3: TGTGCCAGCAGCTTGAGGTCGAGGGACAGGGGGACCTATGGCTACACCTTC. The full variable domain, completed using reference TRBV5-5 and TRBJ1-2, is DAGVTQSPTHLIKTRGQQVTLRCSPISGHKSVSWYQQVLGQGPQFIFQYYEKEERGRGNFPDRFSARQFPNYSSELNVNALLLGDSALYLCASSLRSRDRGTYGYTFGSGTRLTVV.

The V gene is TRBV18, the J gene TRBJ2-7, with D possibly being TRBD2 (6 bases). CDR3 length: 16 amino acids. CDR1 and CDR2 from the germline V gene are KGHSH and LQKENI. V was cut by 3 bases and J by 4 bases, with 19 bases left in between. The CDR3 DNA reads TGTGCCAGCTCACCCGAAGCGCGGACTACTCCGTACGAGCAGTACTTC. Its translation: CASSPEARTTPYEQYF. Variable domain in full (rest from reference TRBV18 and TRBJ2-7): NAGVMQNPRHLVRRRGQEARLRCSPMKGHSHVYWYRQLPEEGLKFMVYLQKENIIDESGMPKERFSAEFPKEGPSILRIQQVVRGDSAAYFCASSPEARTTPYEQYFGPGTRLTVT.

This chain connects TRBV10-1 to TRBJ2-1; 7 bases match TRBD2. V was clipped by 0 bases and J by 8 bases; unmatched bases: 7. The CDR3 contains 15 residues. The germline V gene encodes CDR1 WNHNN and CDR2 SYGVQD (reference sequence). The CDR3 sequence: CASSESSGKGYEQFF. The CDR3 DNA reads as TGCGCCAGCAGTGAGTCGAGCGGGAAAGGGTATGAGCAGTTCTTC.

The J gene is TRBJ1-6, the V gene TRBV27; 10 bases line up with TRBD1. Trimming cost V 7 bases and J 10 bases; bases outside gene matches: 10. Germline CDR1 and CDR2: MNHEY and SMNVEV (reference sequence). The CDR3 is 15 amino acids. CDR3 sequence reads: CASKGWGTGESPLHF. The CDR3 DNA follows: TGTGCCAGCAAGGGGTGGGGGACAGGGGAATCACCCCTCCACTTT.

This clone was counted a single time. The rearrangement links TRBV18 to TRBJ2-5, with D tentatively TRBD1 (5 bases). This CDR3 comprises 15 residues. Germline V gene data show CDR1 as KGHSH and CDR2 as LQKENI. Trimming removed 4 bases from V and 2 bases from J, with 14 bases in between. The CDR3, as DNA: TGTGCCAGCTCACTACTCCAGGGAATTCAAGAGACCCAGTACTTC. Encoded protein: CASSLLQGIQETQYF. Based on the CDR3 plus reference TRBV18 and TRBJ2-5, the full variable domain is NAGVMQNPRHLVRRRGQEARLRCSPMKGHSHVYWYRQLPEEGLKFMVYLQKENIIDESGMPKERFSAEFPKEGPSILRIQQVVRGDSAAYFCASSLLQGIQETQYFGPGTRLLVL.

V gene TRBV11-2 combines with J gene TRBJ2-7, with 8 bases matching TRBD2. V was clipped by 2 bases and J by 0 bases; unmatched bases: 3. Germline V gene data show CDR1 as SGHAT and CDR2 as FQNNGV. The CDR3 sequence is 15 residues long. CDR3 in amino acids: CASSLKAGGSYEQYF. CDR3 nucleotide sequence: TGTGCCAGCAGCTTAAAGGCGGGGGGCTCCTACGAGCAGTACTTC.

The CDR3 here is CASSPQIFYGYTF. CDR3 sequence (DNA): TGTGCCAGCAGCCCCCAAATTTTCTATGGCTACACCTTC. The chain combines TRBV28 with TRBJ1-2; D is uncertain. Germline loops: CDR1 MDHEN, CDR2 SYDVKM. This CDR3 is built from 13 residues. V was clipped by 6 bases and J by 4 bases, with 12 bases between them.

This chain joins TRBV7-9 and TRBJ2-2; the match to TRBD2 covers 9 bases. The CDR3 is made up of 15 amino acids. After removal of 3 bases from V and 6 bases from J, the junction contained 5 bases not matched to a gene. From germline, CDR1 is SEHNR and CDR2 FQNEAQ (reference sequence). CDR3 nucleotide sequence: TGTGCCAGCAGCTTCCTCCTAGCGGGACCCGGGGAGCTGTTTTTT. Amino acids: CASSFLLAGPGELFF.

V usage is TRBV5-4 and J usage is TRBJ2-3; D might be TRBD2 (5 bases). Germline V gene data show CDR1 as SGHNT and CDR2 as YYREEE (reference sequence). V was pared by 6 bases and J by 0 bases, with 8 bases between. This CDR3 is 13 amino acids long. CDR3 residues: CASKGGSTDTQYF. The DNA of the CDR3 is TGTGCCAGCAAAGGCGGGAGCACAGATACGCAGTATTTT.

This clone was counted only a few times. A read error may produce the germline difference seen at one junction end. This sequence joins TRBV15 and TRBJ1-5, with 8 bases identical to TRBD1. The CDR3 loop spans 16 amino acids. In germline, CDR1 is LNHNV, CDR2 YYDKDF (reference sequence). The CDR3 nucleotides read TGTGCCACCAGCCGGGACAGGCGGCTGGGCAATCAGCCCCAGCCTTTT. Its protein is CATSRDRRLGNQPQPF.

This chain uses TRBV19 with TRBJ2-1; 7 bases agree with TRBD2. CDR3 length: 16 residues. The V gene's germline CDR1 is LNHDA and CDR2 SQIVND (reference sequence). J lost 1 base, V lost 1 base, and 4 bases had no gene match. Here the CDR3 reads CASSIALAASYNEQFF. The CDR3 nucleotides are TGTGCCAGTAGTATAGCCCTAGCGGCTTCCTACAATGAGCAGTTCTTC.

The chain recombines TRBV6-4 with TRBJ2-3, with D perhaps matching TRBD2 (6 bases). CDR1 MRHNA and CDR2 SNTAGT come from the germline V gene. The germline V and J ends were trimmed by 6 bases and 2 bases, with 9 bases remaining between them. There are 13 residues in the CDR3. The CDR3 DNA sequence: TGTGCCAGCAGGGAGGGAGCCACAGATACGCAGTATTTT. Translated, it gives CASREGATDTQYF.

The rearrangement uses TRBV28 and TRBJ2-1, with TRBD2 matching 8 bases. V lost 8 bases, J lost 8 bases, and 11 bases stayed unmatched. Germline-derived CDR1 and CDR2 are MDHEN and SYDVKM. This CDR3 is built from 14 residues. For the CDR3, the DNA is TGTGCCAGCTCACTTGGCGGGAGGAGAGATGAGCAGTTCTTC. Translating it yields CASSLGGRRDEQFF.

This clone appeared a few times. The rearrangement uses TRBV6-5 and TRBJ1-1, with D possibly TRBD1 on 5 matching bases. There are 14 residues in the CDR3. Trimming pared 4 bases from V and 3 bases from J, leaving 12 bases between. The germline gives CDR1 MNHEY, CDR2 SVGAGI. CDR3 nucleotide sequence: TGTGCCAGCAGTTCTAGCAGGGAGGACACTGAAGCTTTCTTT. Translation gives CASSSSREDTEAFF.

This chain uses TRBV19 with TRBJ1-1; D perhaps matches TRBD1 (6 bases). Per the germline V gene, CDR1 is LNHDA and CDR2 is SQIVND (reference sequence). The ends were cut back, 8 bases at V and 0 bases at J, with 19 bases in the middle. The CDR3 sequence is 16 residues long. CDR3 sequence: CASQMAGAGMNTEAFF. The DNA of the CDR3 is TGTGCCAGTCAAATGGCAGGGGCCGGGATGAACACTGAAGCTTTCTTT. Variable domain in full (rest from reference TRBV19 and TRBJ1-1): DGGITQSPKYLFRKEGQNVTLSCEQNLNHDAMYWYRQDPGQGLRLIYYSQIVNDFQKGDIAEGYSVSREKKESFPLTVTSAQKNPTAFYLCASQMAGAGMNTEAFFGQGTRLTVV.